This TCR beta chain was obtained from a study of cytomegalovirus exposure and HLA in healthy donors. V lost 5 bases and J lost 2, with 15 bases in between. Germline V CDR1 and CDR2: WSHSY, SAAADI. The CDR3 consists of 16 residues. This clone appeared a few times. PCR amplification relied on 60 Vbeta primers (plus 13 Jbeta primers). This table comes from immunoSEQ multiplex PCR, and its TCRdb copy is limited to in-frame clones, with some not included. The repertoire includes fewer than 150,000 clones, approximately 76% of them detected once, and roughly 16% sits in the top ten. Sample: PBMCs. The clonotype comes from a man in his fifties or sixties in good health and CMV-seropositive. The J gene is TRBJ2-2, the V gene TRBV10-2; D unresolved. CDR3 DNA: TGCGCCAGCAGTCATCCTACCCAAGTCAACACCGGGGAGCTGTTTTTT. Translation: CASSHPTQVNTGELFF.